Each of the 25 T cell receptor beta chains below was sequenced from the same sample in a study of CD8 T cells in ankylosing spondylitis. TCRdb processed the 5' RACE reads anew with MiXCR; each CDR3 protein has one entry. The data hold about 160,000 distinct CDR3 sequences, with 40% to 50% observed a single time. The sample consisted of synovial fluid, either unsorted or a sorted T cell fraction (not recorded which). These receptors were obtained from a male donor with ankylosing spondylitis.

This clonotype was recorded a few times. This rearrangement joins TRBV12-3 or TRBV12-4 to TRBJ2-7; a weak D match, TRBD1 (5 bases). This CDR3 is built from 14 residues. V lost 6 bases, J lost 1 base, and 13 bases lay in between. The CDR3 coding sequence is TGTGCCAGCAGCCTCGCAGGGTTTTCCTACGAGCAGTACTTC. Translation: CASSLAGFSYEQYF.

The table lists this clonotype with a few counts. This chain joins TRBV2 and TRBJ1-6, with no clear D. This CDR3 has 15 amino acids. With 7 bases removed from V and 7 bases from J, the gap between germline ends came to 17 bases. CDR1 and CDR2 from the germline V gene are SNHLY and FYNNEI. The CDR3 DNA reads as TGTGCCAGCACTCTTGGGCACAACTGGAATTCACCCCTCCACTTT. It specifies CASTLGHNWNSPLHF.

This clonotype was detected only a few times. The rearrangement joins TRBV12-3 or TRBV12-4 to TRBJ1-6; D call uncertain. There are 16 residues in the CDR3. With 5 bases removed from V and 6 bases from J, the gap between germline ends came to 17 bases. CDR3 bases: TGTGCCAGCAGTCGCGAGCACTCACGGGGTAATTCACCCCTCCACTTT. Translation: CASSREHSRGNSPLHF.

The V and J genes are TRBV9 and TRBJ2-7; 10 bases match TRBD2. Germline assignment: CDR1 SGDLS and CDR2 YYNGEE. The CDR3 runs 16 residues. Trimming removed 0 bases from V and 1 base from J; junction bases left unmatched: 4. DNA for the CDR3: TGTGCCAGCAGCGTAGCAGGACTAGCGGAATCCTACGAGCAGTACTTC. As protein: CASSVAGLAESYEQYF. The variable domain in full, with the rest retrieved from reference TRBV9 and TRBJ2-7, is DSGVTQTPKHLITATGQRVTLRCSPRSGDLSVYWYQQSLDQGLQFLIQYYNGEERAKGNILERFSAQQFPDLHSELNLSSLELGDSALYFCASSVAGLAESYEQYFGPGTRLTVT.

V is TRBV6-1 and J is TRBJ2-2, with D possibly TRBD2 on 5 matching bases. Germline V CDR1 and CDR2: MNHNS, SASEGT. V gave up 5 bases and J gave up 5 bases, with 18 bases separating them. The CDR3 is made up of 16 amino acids. The CDR3: CASSPWGADGTGELFF. CDR3 nucleotides: TGTGCCAGCAGTCCCTGGGGAGCGGACGGGACCGGGGAGCTGTTTTTT.

The sample holds many counts of this clonotype. The chain carries TRBV2 and TRBJ2-5, with 12 bases aligning to TRBD2. Germline CDR1 is SNHLY and CDR2 is FYNNEI. J lost 5 bases, V lost 5 bases, and 6 bases had no gene match. The CDR3 length is 15 residues. The CDR3 region has the DNA TGTGCCAGCAGTCTAGCGGGAGGGCCCCAGGAGACCCAGTACTTC. Translating it yields CASSLAGGPQETQYF.

This clonotype was picked up a small number of times. This chain links TRBV2 with TRBJ2-2; 10 nucleotides line up with TRBD2. The CDR3 has 16 amino acids. V was clipped by 6 bases and J by 7 bases; unmatched bases: 11. The germline V gene has CDR1 SNHLY and CDR2 FYNNEI. The CDR3 DNA sequence: TGTGCCAGCAGAACAAGCGGGGGGGCCTTGGGCGGGGAGCTGTTTTTT. Translating it yields CASRTSGGALGGELFF.

The chain recombines TRBV10-3 with TRBJ2-3; 7 bases map to TRBD1. CDR1 and CDR2 (germline): ENHRY, SYGVKD. V trimming: 8 bases; J trimming: 2 bases; junction bases outside the gene matches: 10. The CDR3 is 15 amino acids. CDR3 in DNA: TGTGCCATCTTAAAAACGGGACAGACCACAGATACGCAGTATTTT. Its translation is CAILKTGQTTDTQYF.

The chain couples TRBV2 to TRBJ2-4; 7 bases agree with TRBD2. The CDR3 extends over 16 amino acids. The germline V gene has CDR1 SNHLY and CDR2 FYNNEI. Trimming removed 7 bases from V and 0 bases from J; junction bases left unmatched: 9. CDR3: CASKVGSGVAKNIQYF. In DNA, the CDR3 is TGTGCCAGCAAAGTGGGCAGCGGGGTAGCCAAAAACATTCAGTACTTC.

This chain joins TRBV5-1 and TRBJ2-3; D perhaps matches TRBD2 (6 bases). The CDR3 totals 14 residues. Deletions cut 4 bases from V and 8 bases from J, with 17 bases between. Germline values: CDR1 SGHRS, CDR2 YFSETQ. CDR3 in amino acids: CASSRLAPAATQYF. The CDR3 DNA reads as TGCGCCAGCAGCCGGCTAGCGCCGGCGGCTACGCAGTATTTT.

In this sample, this clonotype turned up a few times. The V and J genes are TRBV12-3 or TRBV12-4 and TRBJ1-1; D gene unclear. The V end was cut by 6 bases, the J end by 0 bases, with 14 bases between. CDR3 length: 15 amino acids. In DNA, the CDR3 is TGTGCCAGCAGCCTAGAGGTAGACTTGAACACTGAAGCTTTCTTT. Amino acids: CASSLEVDLNTEAFF.

The chain couples TRBV20-1 to TRBJ1-1; TRBD1 might be the D (5 bases). Germline lookup yields CDR1 DFQATT and CDR2 SNEGSKA (reference sequence). Trimming left V 6 bases short and J 4 bases short, with 15 bases between. The CDR3 spans 13 residues. The chain's CDR3 is CSARGQVGTEAFF. The CDR3 DNA is TGCAGTGCAAGGGGTCAGGTTGGCACTGAAGCTTTCTTT.

This chain links TRBV5-1 with TRBJ2-6; 12 nucleotides line up with TRBD1. V trimming: 3 bases; J trimming: 2 bases; junction bases outside the gene matches: 15. CDR3 size: 21 residues. Per the germline V gene, CDR1 is SGHRS and CDR2 is YFSETQ. In DNA, the CDR3 is TGCGCCAGCAGCTGGATACCGGGACAGGGGGCTTCCTCCCCTGGGGCCAACGTCCTGACTTTC. It yields the protein CASSWIPGQGASSPGANVLTF.

The chain is built from TRBV29-1 and TRBJ1-1; D possibly corresponds to TRBD1 (5 bases). The CDR3 totals 10 residues. Trimming left V 4 bases short and J 10 bases short, with 10 bases between. CDR1 SQVTM and CDR2 ANQGSEA come from the germline V gene. This CDR3 reads CSVGGIGAFF. CDR3 DNA sequence: TGCAGCGTTGGGGGCATCGGAGCTTTCTTT.

The chain employs TRBV7-6 and TRBJ2-3; 8 bases map to TRBD2. CDR3 length equals 19 residues. Germline-derived CDR1 and CDR2 are SGHVS and FNYEAQ. The V gene end was trimmed by 1 base and the J gene end by 2 bases; junction bases not matched to a gene: 14. This CDR3 reads CASSLGWLAGSSPTDTQYF. The CDR3 DNA is TGTGCCAGCAGCTTAGGTTGGCTAGCGGGTTCTTCTCCCACAGATACGCAGTATTTT.

This clonotype came up a few times. The chain links TRBV30 to TRBJ1-5, with 7 bases fitting TRBD1. Germline values: CDR1 GTSNPN, CDR2 SVGIG (reference sequence). CDR3 length equals 14 residues. J was trimmed by 2 bases and V by 5 bases; bases with no gene match: 6. The CDR3 nucleotides read TGTGCCTGGTCCCTCGGACAGGGCAATCAGCCCCAGCATTTT. This codes for CAWSLGQGNQPQHF.

This chain joins TRBV27 and TRBJ1-5; tentative D call: TRBD1 (5 bases). This CDR3 spans 14 amino acids. The germline CDR1 and CDR2 sequences are MNHEY and SMNVEV (reference sequence). Trimming took 6 bases from V and 0 from J, leaving 9 bases between them. The CDR3 DNA reads as TGTGCCAGCAGGCAGGGATATAGCAATCAGCCCCAGCATTTT. As protein: CASRQGYSNQPQHF.

The chain employs TRBV7-9 and TRBJ1-1; the D gene is possibly TRBD1 (6 bases). CDR1 and CDR2 (germline): SEHNR, FQNEAQ (reference sequence). CDR3 length: 15 residues. Trimming left V 1 base short and J 2 bases short, with 11 bases between. In DNA form, the CDR3 reads TGTGCCAGCAGCTTAGGTTGGGGGCAAAACACTGAAGCTTTCTTT. This codes for CASSLGWGQNTEAFF.

The chain couples TRBV6-2 or TRBV6-3 to TRBJ2-3; D call uncertain. V was shortened by 4 bases and J by 4 bases, with 9 bases between the two germline ends. Germline V gene lookup returns CDR1 MNHEY and CDR2 SVGEGT. The CDR3 length is 13 residues. The CDR3: CASSCCFSDTQYF. CDR3 coding DNA: TGTGCCAGCAGTTGTTGTTTCTCAGATACGCAGTATTTT.

The V call is TRBV7-9, the J call TRBJ2-3, with 9 bases identical to TRBD2. CDR1 SEHNR and CDR2 FQNEAQ come from the germline V gene (reference sequence). J lost 0 bases, V lost 4 bases, and 2 bases had no gene match. The CDR3 loop spans 15 amino acids. CDR3 protein: CASSSSGVSTDTQYF. The CDR3 region has the DNA TGTGCCAGCAGCTCTAGCGGGGTTAGCACAGATACGCAGTATTTT.

V is TRBV30 and J is TRBJ2-7; unclear D gene. V was pared by 5 bases and J by 2 bases, with 7 bases between. Looked up from germline, CDR1 is GTSNPN and CDR2 is SVGIG (reference sequence). This CDR3 is built from 11 residues. In nucleotides, the CDR3 is TGTGCCTGGGCTGATCCCTACGAGCAGTACTTC. It is translated as CAWADPYEQYF. The full variable domain, its missing parts supplied by reference TRBV30 and TRBJ2-7, is SQTIHQWPATLVQPVGSPLSLECTVEGTSNPNLYWYRQAAGRGLQLLFYSVGIGQISSEVPQNLSASRPQDRQFILSSKKLLLSDSGFYLCAWADPYEQYFGPGTRLTVT.

Remarks on this clonotype: Its ends do not fully match the called genes, so a read error is possible. This chain connects TRBV12-3 or TRBV12-4 to TRBJ2-1, with TRBD2 matching 7 bases. The CDR3 loop spans 16 amino acids. Written as DNA, the CDR3 is TGTGCCAGCAGTGCCCGACTAGCTGCAGGATTCGATGAGCAGTGCTTC. It encodes CASSARLAAGFDEQCF.

The CDR3 is CASSRRGWTGRERLAFF. The DNA of the CDR3 is TGTGCCAGCAGCCGCAGGGGGTGGACGGGACGGGAGAGGTTGGCTTTCTTT. The chain joins TRBV7-6 to TRBJ1-1, with 7 bases that match TRBD1. The CDR3 has 17 residues. Trimming took 5 bases from V and 11 from J; bases not matched to a gene: 23. The germline gives CDR1 SGHVS, CDR2 FNYEAQ.

This clonotype was recorded many times. CDR3 nucleotides: TGTGCCAGCAGTTTAGTTTACAGCAGAATCCCCGAGGAGCCCCAGCATTTT. Translating gives CASSLVYSRIPEEPQHF. The J gene is TRBJ1-5, the V gene TRBV12-3 or TRBV12-4, with D unclear. This CDR3 has 17 amino acids. Trimming stripped 1 base from V and 8 bases from J, with 21 bases between.

The genes are TRBV5-1 and TRBJ2-5; weak D call: TRBD2 (5 bases). V lost 4 bases and J lost 5, with 9 bases in between. The germline gives CDR1 SGHRS, CDR2 YFSETQ. CDR3 size: 12 residues. CDR3: CASSGWRETQYF. The CDR3 nucleotides are TGCGCCAGCAGCGGGTGGAGGGAGACCCAGTACTTC.